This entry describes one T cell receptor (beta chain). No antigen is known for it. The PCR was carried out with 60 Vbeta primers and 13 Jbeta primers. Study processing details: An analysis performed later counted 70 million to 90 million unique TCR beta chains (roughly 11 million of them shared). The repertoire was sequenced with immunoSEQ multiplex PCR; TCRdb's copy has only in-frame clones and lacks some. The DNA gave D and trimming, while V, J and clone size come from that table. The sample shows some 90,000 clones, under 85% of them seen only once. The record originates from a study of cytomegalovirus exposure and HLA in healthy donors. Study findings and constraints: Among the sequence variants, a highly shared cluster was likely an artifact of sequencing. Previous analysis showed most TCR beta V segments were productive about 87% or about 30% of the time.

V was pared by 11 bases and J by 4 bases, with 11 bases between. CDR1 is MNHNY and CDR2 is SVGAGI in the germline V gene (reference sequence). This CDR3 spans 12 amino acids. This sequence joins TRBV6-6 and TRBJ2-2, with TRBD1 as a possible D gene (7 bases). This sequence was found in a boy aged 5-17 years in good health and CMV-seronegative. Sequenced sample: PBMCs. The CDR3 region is CAGGTATGELFF. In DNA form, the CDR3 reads TGTGCCGGGGGGACAGCCACCGGGGAGCTGTTTTTT.